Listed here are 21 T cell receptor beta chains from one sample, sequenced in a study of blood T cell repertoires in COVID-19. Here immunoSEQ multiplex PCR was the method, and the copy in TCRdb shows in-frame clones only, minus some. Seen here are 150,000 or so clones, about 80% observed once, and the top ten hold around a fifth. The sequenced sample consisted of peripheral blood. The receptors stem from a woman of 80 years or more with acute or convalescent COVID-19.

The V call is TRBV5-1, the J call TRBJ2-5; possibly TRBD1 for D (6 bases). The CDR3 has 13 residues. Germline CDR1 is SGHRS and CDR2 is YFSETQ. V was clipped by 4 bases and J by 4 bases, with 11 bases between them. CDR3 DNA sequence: TGCGCCAGCAGCGAAAGGACAGTAGAGACCCAGTACTTC. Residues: CASSERTVETQYF.

The DNA of the CDR3 is TGTGCCAGCAGCCAAGTCGCGGCGGGAGGACAAGAGACCCAGTACTTC. It yields the protein CASSQVAAGGQETQYF. V gene TRBV14 combines with J gene TRBJ2-5; 8 bases align to TRBD2. This CDR3 is 16 amino acids long. Looked up from germline, CDR1 is SGHDN and CDR2 is FVKESK. The V segment lost 1 base and the J segment 2 bases; nucleotides outside the gene matches: 6.

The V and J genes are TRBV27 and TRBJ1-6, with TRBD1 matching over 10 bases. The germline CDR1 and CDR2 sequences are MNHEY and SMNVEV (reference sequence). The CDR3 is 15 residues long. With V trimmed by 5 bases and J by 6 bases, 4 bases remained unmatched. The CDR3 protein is CASSLGTGANSPLHF. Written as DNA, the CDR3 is TGTGCCAGCAGTCTAGGGACAGGGGCTAATTCACCCCTCCACTTT.

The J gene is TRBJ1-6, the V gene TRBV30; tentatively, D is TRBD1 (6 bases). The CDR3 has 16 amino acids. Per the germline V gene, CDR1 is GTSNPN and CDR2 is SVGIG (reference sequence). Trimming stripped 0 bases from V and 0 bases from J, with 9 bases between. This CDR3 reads CAWSVGGISYNSPLHF. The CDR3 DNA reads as TGTGCCTGGAGTGTAGGGGGAATCTCCTATAATTCACCCCTCCACTTT.

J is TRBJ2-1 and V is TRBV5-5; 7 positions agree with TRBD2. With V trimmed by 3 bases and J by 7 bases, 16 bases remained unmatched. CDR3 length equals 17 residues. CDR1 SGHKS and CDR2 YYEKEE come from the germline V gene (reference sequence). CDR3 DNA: TGTGCCAGCAGCTGGCGTGAGGGTGACGGGAGGTCGAATGAGCAGTTCTTC. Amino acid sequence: CASSWREGDGRSNEQFF. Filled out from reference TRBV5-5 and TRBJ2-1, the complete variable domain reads DAGVTQSPTHLIKTRGQQVTLRCSPISGHKSVSWYQQVLGQGPQFIFQYYEKEERGRGNFPDRFSARQFPNYSSELNVNALLLGDSALYLCASSWREGDGRSNEQFFGPGTRLTVL.

CDR3 bases: TGCAGCGTTAAAGGGGCCTCAGGGCCCTACAATGAGCAGTTCTTC. This gives the protein CSVKGASGPYNEQFF. The rearrangement uses TRBV29-1 and TRBJ2-1, with D possibly being TRBD1 (5 bases). CDR3 length: 15 residues. Germline CDR1 and CDR2: SQVTM and ANQGSEA. The germline V and J ends were trimmed by 5 bases and 2 bases, with 16 bases remaining between them.

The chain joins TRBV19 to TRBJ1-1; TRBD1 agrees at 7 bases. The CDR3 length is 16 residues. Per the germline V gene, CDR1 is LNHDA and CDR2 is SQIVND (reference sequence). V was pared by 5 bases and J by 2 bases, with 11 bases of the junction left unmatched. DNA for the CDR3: TGTGCCAGTAGTCCAGGCCAGGGACAGATAAACACTGAAGCTTTCTTT. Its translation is CASSPGQGQINTEAFF.

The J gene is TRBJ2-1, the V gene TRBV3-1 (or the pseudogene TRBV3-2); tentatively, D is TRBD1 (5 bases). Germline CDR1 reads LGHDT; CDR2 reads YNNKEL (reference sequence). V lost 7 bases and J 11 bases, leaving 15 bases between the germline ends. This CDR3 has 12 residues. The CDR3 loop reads CASISPGAQQFF. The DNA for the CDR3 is TGTGCCAGCATCTCTCCTGGGGCTCAGCAGTTCTTC.

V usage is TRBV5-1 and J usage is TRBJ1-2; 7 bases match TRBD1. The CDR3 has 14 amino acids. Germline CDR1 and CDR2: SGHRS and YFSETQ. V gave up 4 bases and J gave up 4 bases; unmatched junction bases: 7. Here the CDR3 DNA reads TGCGCCAGCAGCCCAGGGGGGCAGGTCTATGGCTACACCTTC. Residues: CASSPGGQVYGYTF. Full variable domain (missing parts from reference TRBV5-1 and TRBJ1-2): KAGVTQTPRYLIKTRGQQVTLSCSPISGHRSVSWYQQTPGQGLQFLFEYFSETQRNKGNFPGRFSGRQFSNSRSEMNVSTLELGDSALYLCASSPGGQVYGYTFGSGTRLTVV.

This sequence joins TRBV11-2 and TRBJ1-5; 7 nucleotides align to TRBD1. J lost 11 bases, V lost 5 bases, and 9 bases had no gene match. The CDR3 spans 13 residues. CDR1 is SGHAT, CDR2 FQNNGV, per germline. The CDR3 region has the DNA TGTGCCAGCAGCGGACGACAGGGCTTAGCCCAGCATTTT. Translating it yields CASSGRQGLAQHF.

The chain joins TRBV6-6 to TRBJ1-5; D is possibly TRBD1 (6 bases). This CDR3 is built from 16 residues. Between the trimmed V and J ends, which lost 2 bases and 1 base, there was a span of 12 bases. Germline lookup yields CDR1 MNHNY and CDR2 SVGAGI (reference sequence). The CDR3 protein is CASSYGAGVSNQPQHF. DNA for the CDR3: TGTGCCAGCAGTTACGGCGCAGGGGTAAGCAATCAGCCCCAGCATTTT.

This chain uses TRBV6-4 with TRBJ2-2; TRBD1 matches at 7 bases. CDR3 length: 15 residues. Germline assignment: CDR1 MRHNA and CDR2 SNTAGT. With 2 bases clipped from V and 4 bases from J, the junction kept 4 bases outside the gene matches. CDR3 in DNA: TGTGCCAGCAGTGACGGGGCAGGGGGCACCGGGGAGCTGTTTTTT. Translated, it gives CASSDGAGGTGELFF.

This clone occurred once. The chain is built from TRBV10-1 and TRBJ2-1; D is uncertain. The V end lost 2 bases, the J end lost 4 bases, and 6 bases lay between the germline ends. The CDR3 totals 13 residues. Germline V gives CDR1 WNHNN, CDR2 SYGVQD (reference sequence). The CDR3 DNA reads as TGCGCCAGCAGTGAGGGGCTATACAATGAGCAGTTCTTC. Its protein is CASSEGLYNEQFF.

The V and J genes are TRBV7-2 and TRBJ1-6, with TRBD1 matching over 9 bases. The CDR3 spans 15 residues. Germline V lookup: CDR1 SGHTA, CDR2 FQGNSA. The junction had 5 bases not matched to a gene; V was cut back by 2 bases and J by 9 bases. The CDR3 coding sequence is TGTGCCAGCAGCTTATATGACAGGGGGGGTTCACCCCTCCACTTT. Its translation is CASSLYDRGGSPLHF.

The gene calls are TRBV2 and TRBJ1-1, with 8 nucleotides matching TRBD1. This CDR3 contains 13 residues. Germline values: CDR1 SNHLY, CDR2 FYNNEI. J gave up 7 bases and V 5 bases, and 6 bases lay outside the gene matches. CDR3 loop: CASSPADRGEAFF. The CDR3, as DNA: TGTGCCAGCAGTCCGGCCGACAGGGGTGAAGCTTTCTTT.

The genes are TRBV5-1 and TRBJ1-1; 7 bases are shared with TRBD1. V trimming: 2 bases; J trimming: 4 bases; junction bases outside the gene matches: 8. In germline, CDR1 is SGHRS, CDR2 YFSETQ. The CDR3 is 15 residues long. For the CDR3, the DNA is TGCGCCAGCAGCTTTACAGGGGTGGGGGCCACTGAAGCTTTCTTT. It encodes CASSFTGVGATEAFF.

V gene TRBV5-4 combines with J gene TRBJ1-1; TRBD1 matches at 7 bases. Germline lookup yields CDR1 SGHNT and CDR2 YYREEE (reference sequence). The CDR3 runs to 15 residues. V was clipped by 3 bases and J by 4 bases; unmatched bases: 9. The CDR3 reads CASSSRQGGGTEAFF. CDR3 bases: TGTGCCAGCAGCTCACGACAGGGTGGGGGCACTGAAGCTTTCTTT. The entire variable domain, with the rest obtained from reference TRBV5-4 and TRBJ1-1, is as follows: ETGVTQSPTHLIKTRGQQVTLRCSSQSGHNTVSWYQQALGQGPQFIFQYYREEENGRGNFPPRFSGLQFPNYSSELNVNALELDDSALYLCASSSRQGGGTEAFFGQGTRLTVV.

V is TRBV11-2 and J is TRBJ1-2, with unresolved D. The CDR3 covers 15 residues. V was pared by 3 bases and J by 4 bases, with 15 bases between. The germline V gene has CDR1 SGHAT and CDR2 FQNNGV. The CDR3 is CASSFEGNTFYGYTF. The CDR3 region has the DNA TGTGCCAGCAGCTTTGAGGGCAACACTTTCTATGGCTACACCTTC.

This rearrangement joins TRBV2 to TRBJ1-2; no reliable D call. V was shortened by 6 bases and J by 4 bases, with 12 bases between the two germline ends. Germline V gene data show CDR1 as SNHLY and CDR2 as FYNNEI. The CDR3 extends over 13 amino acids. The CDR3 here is CASSPGVPYGYTF. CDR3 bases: TGTGCCAGCAGCCCCGGGGTTCCCTATGGCTACACCTTC.

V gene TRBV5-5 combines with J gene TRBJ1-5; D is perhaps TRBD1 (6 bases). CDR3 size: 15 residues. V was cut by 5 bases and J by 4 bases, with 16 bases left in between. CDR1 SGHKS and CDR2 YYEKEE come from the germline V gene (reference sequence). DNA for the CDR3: TGTGCCAGCAGTCTCCGGGACACCCTGAATCAGCCCCAGCATTTT. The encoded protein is CASSLRDTLNQPQHF.

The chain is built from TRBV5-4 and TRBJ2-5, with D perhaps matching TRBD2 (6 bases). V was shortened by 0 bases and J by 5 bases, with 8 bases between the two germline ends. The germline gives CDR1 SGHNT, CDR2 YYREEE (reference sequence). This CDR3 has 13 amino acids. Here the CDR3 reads CASSLGGGETQYF. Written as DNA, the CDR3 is TGTGCCAGCAGCTTGGGTGGGGGGGAGACCCAGTACTTC.